These 30 T cell receptor beta chains originate from one sample sequenced in a study of cytomegalovirus exposure and HLA in healthy donors (dated by TCRdb to about 2017). Receptor libraries were prepared by the immunoSEQ multiplex PCR assay. For the multiplex PCR, a mixture combining 60 forward primers for TCR Vbeta segments and 13 reverse primers for TCR Jbeta segments was used. TCRdb obtained this table from immuneACCESS and retained in-frame rearrangements with V and J assigned. These tables miss some clones; where compared with another copy, unresolved V genes account for less than half of the shortfall, and the remainder is unexplained. This sample lists 100,000 to 150,000 clones; 75% to 85% were detected once. Jointly, the top ten make up more than 1.5% of the sample. Sequencing used PBMCs. These receptors were taken from a man aged 50-59 years in good health and CMV-seronegative.

Turning to this clone: Relative to the germline gene, one junction end is altered; a read error may explain this. J is TRBJ1-2 and V is TRBV7-9; no clear D. CDR1 SEHNR and CDR2 FQNEAQ come from the germline V gene (reference sequence). CDR3 length: 12 residues. The CDR3 is CSSSLDENGYTF. In DNA, the CDR3 is TGTTCCAGCAGCTTAGATGAGAATGGCTACACCTTC.

This clone was seen a few times. This chain links TRBV7-6 with TRBJ1-6; D is perhaps TRBD1 (6 bases). The CDR3 has 16 residues. V was clipped by 5 bases and J by 0 bases, with 11 bases between them. The germline gives CDR1 SGHVS, CDR2 FNYEAQ. DNA of the CDR3: TGTGCCAGCAGCGGACAGCAGAGCTCCTATAATTCACCCCTCCACTTT. Protein sequence: CASSGQQSSYNSPLHF.

The chain has TRBV11-2 and TRBJ2-2; unclear D gene. The CDR3 spans 12 residues. V gave up 5 bases and J gave up 5 bases, with 6 bases separating them. Germline assignment: CDR1 SGHAT and CDR2 FQNNGV. CDR3 nucleotides: TGTGCCAGCAGCACACAGACCGGGGAGCTGTTTTTT. This encodes CASSTQTGELFF.

The V gene is TRBV20-1, the J gene TRBJ1-1, with D uncertain. The CDR3 contains 11 residues. Trimming stripped 6 bases from V and 3 bases from J, with 8 bases between. Looked up from germline, CDR1 is DFQATT and CDR2 is SNEGSKA (reference sequence). CDR3 nucleotides: TGCAGTGCAAAAATCTACACTGAAGCTTTCTTT. This translates into CSAKIYTEAFF.

V usage is TRBV20-1 and J usage is TRBJ2-5; tentative D call: TRBD1 (6 bases). The J call may be faulty, since TRBJ2-7 better matches the DNA end. Germline loops: CDR1 DFQATT, CDR2 SNEGSKA (reference sequence). CDR3 size: 11 residues. The chain's CDR3 is CSPLGGNEQYF. The CDR3 DNA reads as TGCAGCCCCCTAGGGGGTAACGAGCAGTACTTC.

This clone was detected only once. V usage is TRBV19 and J usage is TRBJ1-4, with D maybe TRBD1 (5 bases). The germline CDR1 and CDR2 sequences are LNHDA and SQIVND (reference sequence). The CDR3 sequence is 15 residues long. Trimming removed 5 bases from V and 5 bases from J, with 15 bases in between. The DNA for the CDR3 is TGTGCCAGTAGTTCAAACGGGGGTCCCAATGAAAAACTGTTTTTT. This gives the protein CASSSNGGPNEKLFF.

This clone turned up a few times. The V call is TRBV7-9, the J call TRBJ2-5, with D perhaps TRBD2 (6 bases). The CDR3 is made up of 13 amino acids. V was cut by 10 bases and J by 11 bases, with 23 bases left in between. Germline CDR1 SEHNR, CDR2 FQNEAQ (reference sequence). The DNA of the CDR3 is TGTGCCACCCAACGACAGACGACGGGGGAGCAGTACTTC. Its translation is CATQRQTTGEQYF.

This chain uses TRBV11-2 with TRBJ2-3; weak D call: TRBD2 (7 bases). Trimming cost V 1 base and J 3 bases, with 17 bases left between them. Germline loops: CDR1 SGHAT, CDR2 FQNNGV. There are 17 residues in the CDR3. Here the CDR3 DNA reads TGTGCCAGCAGCTTAGGGGTCGGGGGGCTCCAAACAGATACGCAGTATTTT. Amino acid sequence: CASSLGVGGLQTDTQYF.

The V gene is TRBV6-1, the J gene TRBJ1-5; weak D call: TRBD1 (5 bases). Germline CDR1 is MNHNS and CDR2 is SASEGT. V lost 6 bases, J lost 6 bases, and 9 bases lay in between. The CDR3 length is 12 residues. The CDR3 sequence: CASSRVGQPQHF. In DNA, the CDR3 is TGTGCCAGCAGCAGGGTAGGTCAGCCCCAGCATTTT.

This clone was seen a single time. This chain uses TRBV11-2 with TRBJ1-2; TRBD1 matches at 10 bases. V lost 5 bases and J lost 5; bases outside the gene matches: 2. Germline CDR1 SGHAT, CDR2 FQNNGV. This CDR3 spans 13 amino acids. CDR3 region: CASSRDRGYGYTF. In DNA, the CDR3 is TGTGCCAGCAGCCGGGACAGGGGTTATGGCTACACCTTC.

This chain joins TRBV4-1 and TRBJ2-6; D remains unclear. Germline CDR1 MGHRA, CDR2 YSYEKL. CDR3 size: 14 residues. The ends were cut back, 2 bases at V and 0 bases at J, with 2 bases in the middle. The CDR3 here is CASSQRSGANVLTF. Written as DNA, the CDR3 is TGCGCCAGCAGCCAACGCTCTGGGGCCAACGTCCTGACTTTC.

CDR3 sequence reads: CASSRAGSSSGANVLTF. The CDR3 DNA sequence: TGTGCCAGCTCACGGGCAGGCTCCAGCTCTGGGGCCAACGTCCTGACTTTC. The V call is TRBV18, the J call TRBJ2-6; D is undetermined. This CDR3 region has 17 residues. CDR1 is KGHSH and CDR2 is LQKENI in the germline V gene. V was cut by 4 bases and J by 0 bases, with 13 bases left in between.

CDR3: CASSGSWTSGGSSYEQYF. The CDR3 DNA reads as TGTGCCAGCAGTGGATCTTGGACTAGCGGCGGGAGCTCCTACGAGCAGTACTTC. The rearrangement joins TRBV6-1 to TRBJ2-7, with TRBD2 identical over 10 bases. With V trimmed by 4 bases and J by 0 bases, 12 bases remained unmatched. CDR1 and CDR2 from the germline V gene are MNHNS and SASEGT. The CDR3 consists of 18 residues.

The chain recombines TRBV6-6 with TRBJ2-7, with TRBD1 as a possible D gene (5 bases). CDR1 is MNHNY, CDR2 SVGAGI, per germline (reference sequence). This CDR3 is 13 amino acids long. Deletions cut 5 bases from V and 6 bases from J, with 14 bases between. The CDR3 nucleotides are TGTGCCAGCAGTGCCGGGTCTCAGGGCGAGCAGTACGTC. It specifies CASSAGSQGEQYV.

The chain links TRBV19 to TRBJ1-5; D not resolved. Germline V gene sequence: CDR1 LNHDA, CDR2 SQIVND (reference sequence). The CDR3 length is 14 residues. V lost 7 bases, J lost 0 bases, and 10 bases lay in between. CDR3 sequence: CASILYISNQPQHF. As DNA, the CDR3 is TGTGCCAGTATCCTTTATATTAGCAATCAGCCCCAGCATTTT.

This clone was recorded only once. V usage is TRBV20-1 and J usage is TRBJ2-1; 7 bases fit TRBD2. Germline V gene data show CDR1 as DFQATT and CDR2 as SNEGSKA (reference sequence). The CDR3 covers 11 residues. The ends lost 5 bases at V and 7 bases at J; junction bases unmatched: 2. CDR3 DNA sequence: TGCAGTGCTGAGCGGGAAAATGAGCAGTTCTTC. Its protein product is CSAERENEQFF.

The chain carries TRBV6-6 and TRBJ2-7; 8 bases are a match to TRBD1. Germline V gene sequence: CDR1 MNHNY, CDR2 SVGAGI (reference sequence). The CDR3 covers 14 residues. Trimming took 4 bases from V and 6 from J; bases not matched to a gene: 8. The CDR3 coding sequence is TGTGCCAGCAGTTCTATCAGGACAGGGACCGAGCAGTACGTC. Encoded protein: CASSSIRTGTEQYV.

This clone occurred a few times. The junction departs from the called germline gene at one end, perhaps through a read error. This sequence joins TRBV6-5 and TRBJ1-1; a weak D match, TRBD1 (6 bases). This CDR3 has 13 residues. Germline values: CDR1 MNHEY, CDR2 SVGAGI. The CDR3: CASSERGDTEAFF. CDR3 in DNA: TGTGCCAGCAGTGAAAGAGGGGACACTGAGGCTTTCTTT.

V and J are TRBV19 and TRBJ1-1; D is possibly TRBD1 (6 bases). This CDR3 is 12 amino acids long. Germline V gene sequence: CDR1 LNHDA, CDR2 SQIVND (reference sequence). V was clipped by 6 bases and J by 4 bases, with 9 bases between them. CDR3 in amino acids: CASSTGFTEAFF. The CDR3 coding sequence is TGTGCCAGTAGCACAGGGTTCACTGAAGCTTTCTTT.

The chain employs TRBV4-1 and TRBJ2-1, with 7 positions matching TRBD1. CDR3 length: 17 residues. The V segment lost 2 bases and the J segment 15 bases; nucleotides outside the gene matches: 22. Germline V gene data show CDR1 as MGHRA and CDR2 as YSYEKL. Here the CDR3 DNA reads TGCGCCAGCAGCCAATCTGTCGTAAGGGGGCCCTCGGTCGTTTCGTTCTTC. Translating it yields CASSQSVVRGPSVVSFF.

This clone was seen once. V usage is TRBV5-4 and J usage is TRBJ1-1; 8 nucleotides agree with TRBD1. V lost 4 bases, J lost 1 base, and 6 bases stayed unmatched. Germline V gene lookup returns CDR1 SGHNT and CDR2 YYREEE (reference sequence). The CDR3 totals 15 residues. CDR3 bases: TGTGCCAGCAGCACAGGACAGGGAACGAACACTGAAGCTTTCTTT. Its protein is CASSTGQGTNTEAFF.

The chain carries TRBV5-1 and TRBJ2-3; 9 nucleotides align to TRBD1. With 1 base clipped from V and 5 bases from J, the junction kept 11 bases outside the gene matches. The CDR3 is made up of 17 amino acids. In germline, CDR1 is SGHRS, CDR2 YFSETQ. CDR3 sequence reads: CASSLPGAGQGKDTQYF. CDR3 in DNA: TGCGCCAGCAGCTTGCCCGGGGCCGGACAGGGGAAAGATACGCAGTATTTT.

This clone was counted a few times. The genes are TRBV4-1 and TRBJ2-1; TRBD1 matches at 7 bases. J gave up 2 bases and V 1 base, and 5 bases lay outside the gene matches. The germline CDR1 and CDR2 sequences are MGHRA and YSYEKL. This CDR3 is built from 16 residues. CDR3 nucleotides: TGCGCCAGCAGCCAAGGGGAAACAGGGGCCTACAATGAGCAGTTCTTC. This translates into CASSQGETGAYNEQFF.

This clone was seen a handful of times. The chain is built from TRBV6-5 and TRBJ1-1; D is unclear. This CDR3 region has 10 residues. The germline gives CDR1 MNHEY, CDR2 SVGAGI. Trimming shortened V by 5 bases and J by 11 bases, and 9 bases separated the two germline ends. CDR3 loop: CASSEWAAFF. In DNA form, the CDR3 reads TGTGCCAGCAGTGAATGGGCGGCTTTCTTT.

The V gene is TRBV4-2, the J gene TRBJ2-1; TRBD1 agrees at 10 bases. There are 16 residues in the CDR3. Germline trimming cut 0 bases from V and 6 bases from J; bases unmatched to any gene: 5. Germline CDR1 and CDR2: LGHNA and YNFKEQ. The CDR3 region has the DNA TGTGCCAGCAGCCAAGATGTGGGACAGGGGTCCAATGAGCAGTTCTTC. Translation gives CASSQDVGQGSNEQFF.

The V call is TRBV7-2, the J call TRBJ1-4; D call uncertain. The V end lost 5 bases, the J end lost 8 bases, and 15 bases lay between the germline ends. CDR3 size: 14 residues. Germline-derived CDR1 and CDR2 are SGHTA and FQGNSA. CDR3 sequence (DNA): TGTGCCAGCAGCGCCCAACGGAGGTGGGAAAAACTGTTTTTT. This encodes CASSAQRRWEKLFF.

This chain links TRBV19 with TRBJ1-2; D possibly corresponds to TRBD1 (5 bases). Germline V gives CDR1 LNHDA, CDR2 SQIVND (reference sequence). The CDR3 loop spans 13 amino acids. V lost 7 bases, J lost 7 bases, and 16 bases lay in between. CDR3 sequence reads: CASTGVMSGGYTF. CDR3 in DNA: TGTGCCAGTACGGGGGTTATGTCAGGTGGCTACACCTTC.

The CDR3 spells CASSEAGVTGELFF. The CDR3 DNA reads TGCGCCAGCAGTGAAGCGGGGGTCACCGGGGAGCTGTTTTTT. The chain recombines TRBV10-1 with TRBJ2-2, with TRBD2 identical over 8 bases. Trimming cost V 3 bases and J 4 bases; bases outside gene matches: 1. Germline V gene sequence: CDR1 WNHNN, CDR2 SYGVQD (reference sequence). The CDR3 covers 14 residues.

V is TRBV6-1 and J is TRBJ2-1, with 7 bases fitting TRBD2. This CDR3 contains 13 residues. V shed 2 bases and J 10 bases; nucleotides not matched to a gene: 5. Per the germline V gene, CDR1 is MNHNS and CDR2 is SASEGT. CDR3 sequence (DNA): TGTGCCAGCAGTGAATGGGAGGGGATCGAGCAGTTCTTC. This encodes CASSEWEGIEQFF.

This chain links TRBV30 with TRBJ1-5; 8 bases match TRBD1. CDR1 GTSNPN and CDR2 SVGIG come from the germline V gene (reference sequence). This CDR3 is 20 amino acids long. The V gene end was trimmed by 1 base and the J gene end by 5 bases; junction bases not matched to a gene: 22. CDR3 protein: CAWSDISQGASPAADQPQHF. CDR3 DNA sequence: TGTGCCTGGAGTGATATCTCTCAGGGGGCCTCTCCCGCCGCCGATCAGCCCCAGCATTTT.